This TCR beta chain is from a study of blood T cell repertoires in COVID-19. Study as a whole: Acute and convalescent COVID-19 specimens originated in the United States, Italy and Spain. From T cells, B-cell-depleted T cells, or PBMCs came the material, which was cDNA or gDNA.

Per germline, CDR1 SGHKS and CDR2 YYEKEE (reference sequence). The CDR3 contains 14 residues. Losses at the gene ends were 3 bases for V and 3 bases for J; bases not matched to a gene: 3. As handled by the study authors: Amplification of reference gene primers provided the estimated nucleated cell counts. The protocol was immunoSEQ multiplex PCR, while the TCRdb copy is restricted to in-frame clones and leaves out a portion. V and J calls and clone size follow that table, whereas D and trimming were derived from the DNA. The data show 200,000 to 250,000 clones, with under 90% seen just once and about 2% held by the top ten.

Input material: PBMCs or T cells enriched from blood (not recorded which). The receptor was isolated from a man aged 60 to 69 who had recovered from COVID-19. This rearrangement joins TRBV5-5 to TRBJ2-3; 8 bases are shared with TRBD1. CDR3 sequence reads: CASSSGGNTDTQYF. The DNA for the CDR3 is TGTGCCAGCAGCTCAGGGGGCAATACAGATACGCAGTATTTT.